One and the same sample provided the 22 T cell receptor beta chains below, sequenced in a study of blood T cells in healthy people across ages. It was with a sample-barcoded 5' primer and a J-beta primer mix that a second PCR of about 7 to 12 cycles was run. Each CDR3 protein gets one entry after TCRdb re-called the 5' RACE reads with MiXCR. The sample lists about 970,000 distinct CDR3 sequences, 45% to 60% occurring once. The sequenced material came from blood. These receptors were collected from a woman in her sixties or seventies in good health.

In this sample, this clonotype turned up a few times. This chain links TRBV4-1 with TRBJ2-1; 7 bases line up with TRBD1. This CDR3 comprises 16 residues. Germline V CDR1 and CDR2: MGHRA, YSYEKL. With 2 bases clipped from V and 1 base from J, the junction kept 5 bases outside the gene matches. For the CDR3, the DNA is TGCGCCAGCAGCCAACCCGACAGGGTTTCCTACAATGAGCAGTTCTTC. Its protein product is CASSQPDRVSYNEQFF.

A few counts support this clonotype. The rearrangement uses TRBV30 and TRBJ2-3; 9 bases are shared with TRBD1. This CDR3 is built from 13 residues. Germline CDR1 is GTSNPN and CDR2 is SVGIG (reference sequence). J lost 6 bases, V lost 7 bases, and 8 bases had no gene match. The CDR3 reads CASSGQGRDTQYF. As DNA, the CDR3 is TGTGCCTCTTCGGGACAGGGAAGGGATACGCAGTATTTT.

This clonotype was counted between two and nine times. The chain employs TRBV12-3 or TRBV12-4 and TRBJ2-3, with TRBD2 matching over 8 bases. The ends lost 8 bases at V and 4 bases at J; junction bases unmatched: 2. The length of the CDR3 is 12 residues. In nucleotides, the CDR3 is TGTGCCAGCTCGGGAGGGCCAGATACGCAGTATTTT. Residues: CASSGGPDTQYF.

CDR3 nucleotide sequence: TGTGCCGTCAAGATCGGGACAGGCGACTACGAGCAGTACTTC. This gives the protein CAVKIGTGDYEQYF. The rearrangement uses TRBV6-5 and TRBJ2-5, with TRBD1 matching 8 bases. The J call may be incorrect, as the DNA end agrees better with TRBJ2-7. Germline lookup yields CDR1 MNHEY and CDR2 SVGAGI. The CDR3 length is 14 residues.

J is TRBJ2-4 and V is TRBV28; D is uncertain. Trimming left V 6 bases short and J 0 bases short, with 15 bases between. The germline gives CDR1 MDHEN, CDR2 SYDVKM. The CDR3 contains 16 residues. The DNA of the CDR3 is TGTGCCAGCAGCCCCGACGAGATTATAGCCAAAAACATTCAGTACTTC. Translated: CASSPDEIIAKNIQYF.

The chain is built from TRBV5-6 and TRBJ2-3; no definite D call. Germline V CDR1 and CDR2: SGHDT, YYEEEE. V lost 2 bases and J 3 bases, leaving 10 bases between the germline ends. The CDR3 covers 14 residues. CDR3 protein: CASSFLLRTDTQYF. The CDR3 bases are TGTGCCAGCAGCTTTCTGCTTCGGACAGATACGCAGTATTTT.

This clonotype was detected only a few times. V is TRBV27 and J is TRBJ2-7, with 11 bases matching TRBD2. The length of the CDR3 is 17 residues. CDR1 is MNHEY and CDR2 is SMNVEV in the germline V gene (reference sequence). Trimming removed 5 bases from V and 4 bases from J; junction bases left unmatched: 13. The CDR3 region is CASSLRQSGTSGYEQYF. Written as DNA, the CDR3 is TGTGCCAGCAGTCTAAGACAGTCCGGGACTAGCGGTTACGAGCAGTACTTC.

This clonotype turned up a few times. The gene calls are TRBV30 and TRBJ1-4; D is perhaps TRBD1 (5 bases). V was cut by 3 bases and J by 7 bases, with 15 bases left in between. Germline-derived CDR1 and CDR2 are GTSNPN and SVGIG (reference sequence). The CDR3 contains 14 residues. The CDR3 is CAWSGGEGGEKLFF. The CDR3 nucleotides are TGTGCCTGGAGCGGGGGGGAAGGCGGTGAAAAACTGTTTTTT.

The chain combines TRBV6-2 or TRBV6-3 with TRBJ1-1, with 9 bases matching TRBD1. Germline V gives CDR1 MNHEY, CDR2 SVGEGT. J gave up 11 bases and V 4 bases, and 5 bases lay outside the gene matches. The CDR3 length is 12 residues. The CDR3 reads CASSSRDREAFF. In DNA, the CDR3 is TGTGCCAGCAGTTCCCGGGACAGGGAGGCTTTCTTT.

The CDR3 region is CASSWGTAPDTQYF. The DNA for the CDR3 is TGTGCCAGCAGTTGGGGGACTGCCCCTGATACGCAGTATTTT. This chain links TRBV28 with TRBJ2-3; the D gene is possibly TRBD2 (6 bases). CDR1 MDHEN and CDR2 SYDVKM come from the germline V gene. Trimming removed 4 bases from V and 6 bases from J, with 14 bases in between. The CDR3 runs to 14 residues.

The V gene is TRBV6-6, the J gene TRBJ2-1; D is uncertain. The V and J ends lost 4 bases and 4 bases respectively, with 5 bases between them. The V gene's germline CDR1 is MNHNY and CDR2 SVGAGI (reference sequence). CDR3 length: 12 amino acids. The CDR3 region is CASSWRYNEQFF. The CDR3 nucleotides are TGTGCCAGCAGTTGGCGATACAATGAGCAGTTCTTC.

J is TRBJ2-7 and V is TRBV9, with D perhaps TRBD2 (5 bases). Germline V CDR1 and CDR2: SGDLS, YYNGEE. Trimming shortened V by 0 bases and J by 10 bases, and 17 bases separated the two germline ends. The CDR3 runs to 14 residues. CDR3 coding DNA: TGTGCCAGCAGCGTAGATGCTAGCCGCTTCACCCAGTACTTC. This gives the protein CASSVDASRFTQYF.

The V and J genes are TRBV20-1 and TRBJ2-7; TRBD2 might be the D (5 bases). This CDR3 region has 15 residues. Trimming stripped 5 bases from V and 7 bases from J, with 24 bases between. In germline, CDR1 is DFQATT, CDR2 SNEGSKA (reference sequence). In nucleotides, the CDR3 is TGCAGTGCTCCCCCCCTGGTGGGGTCTAGCTGGGAGCAGTACTTC. Translating gives CSAPPLVGSSWEQYF.

The gene calls are TRBV7-9 and TRBJ2-3, with D possibly called TRBD1 or TRBD2 (5 bases each). This CDR3 comprises 15 residues. Germline CDR1 reads SEHNR; CDR2 reads FQNEAQ (reference sequence). Trimming took off 7 bases at V and 0 bases at J, with 14 bases between the two ends. DNA for the CDR3: TGTGCCAGCAACCCAGGGACGGCTAGCACAGATACGCAGTATTTT. Protein sequence: CASNPGTASTDTQYF.

The chain is built from TRBV6-5 and TRBJ2-1, with TRBD1 matching over 8 bases. The J segment lost 4 bases and the V segment lost 6 bases, leaving 8 bases of the junction unmatched. This CDR3 is 15 amino acids long. From germline, CDR1 is MNHEY and CDR2 SVGAGI. The CDR3 DNA reads TGTGCCAGCAGGCCCGGGACAGGCATTTACAATGAGCAGTTCTTC. Its protein product is CASRPGTGIYNEQFF.

V gene TRBV6-5 combines with J gene TRBJ2-5; TRBD1 might be the D (7 bases). Between the trimmed V and J ends, which lost 2 bases and 4 bases, there was a span of 17 bases. The V gene's germline CDR1 is MNHEY and CDR2 SVGAGI. CDR3 size: 16 residues. CDR3 coding DNA: TGTGCCAGCAGTTACGGGTTACAGGGGCGGGGAGAGACCCAGTACTTC. Its translation is CASSYGLQGRGETQYF.

V and J are TRBV7-9 and TRBJ1-5, with D unresolved. The germline gives CDR1 SEHNR, CDR2 FQNEAQ (reference sequence). V gave up 3 bases and J gave up 9 bases, with 12 bases separating them. This CDR3 is 13 amino acids long. For the CDR3, the DNA is TGTGCCAGCAGCTTCCCGGCGGGGAGGCCCCAGCATTTT. Translating gives CASSFPAGRPQHF.

The genes are TRBV7-2 and TRBJ2-4; possible D gene TRBD1, 5 bases. The germline V and J ends were trimmed by 6 bases and 1 base, with 13 bases remaining between them. Germline-derived CDR1 and CDR2 are SGHTA and FQGNSA. The CDR3 consists of 15 residues. In nucleotides, the CDR3 is TGTGCCAGCAGTCGACAGAGTTTGGCCAAAAACATTCAGTACTTC. This gives the protein CASSRQSLAKNIQYF.

This clonotype was detected only a few times. The V gene is TRBV4-1, the J gene TRBJ1-2, with TRBD1 identical over 8 bases. Trimming cost V 4 bases and J 0 bases; bases outside gene matches: 4. Germline assignment: CDR1 MGHRA and CDR2 YSYEKL. The CDR3 runs 15 residues. CDR3 loop: CASSLRQGSNYGYTF. CDR3 sequence (DNA): TGCGCCAGCAGCCTCCGACAGGGGTCTAACTATGGCTACACCTTC.

This clonotype appeared a few times. This chain connects TRBV4-3 to TRBJ2-7, with 9 nucleotides matching TRBD2. V shed 3 bases, J shed 7 bases, and the junction held 13 bases outside the gene matches. The germline CDR1 and CDR2 sequences are LGHNA and YSLEER. The CDR3 has 16 residues. The CDR3, as DNA: TGCGCCAGCAGCCAGAATAGCGGGAGAGCCTACAATGAGCAGTACTTC. It yields the protein CASSQNSGRAYNEQYF.

This clonotype has only a few counts. V gene TRBV10-3 combines with J gene TRBJ1-1; TRBD1 might be the D (6 bases). Per germline, CDR1 ENHRY and CDR2 SYGVKD. CDR3 length: 15 residues. Deletions cut 4 bases from V and 5 bases from J, with 17 bases between. CDR3 sequence: CAISAVGRGGTEAFF. The CDR3 DNA reads TGTGCCATCAGTGCGGTGGGCAGGGGTGGAACTGAAGCTTTCTTT.

This chain connects TRBV6-5 to TRBJ1-6, with 11 nucleotides matching TRBD1. CDR3 length: 15 residues. V gave up 2 bases and J gave up 9 bases; unmatched junction bases: 3. CDR1 and CDR2 from the germline V gene are MNHEY and SVGAGI. CDR3 sequence reads: CASSYRDRGVSPLHF. CDR3 DNA sequence: TGTGCCAGCAGTTACCGGGACAGGGGGGTTTCACCCCTCCACTTT.